This T cell receptor beta chain was identified during a study of STAT5B mutations in CD4+ large granular lymphocyte leukemia. TCRdb's copy holds only in-frame clones and misses some; the assay was immunoSEQ multiplex PCR. The data contain 3,500 to 4,500 clones, 76% of them singletons. Bead-separated CD4+, CD4+CD8+, CD57+ or CD56+ fractions, or PBMC, were used. With 1 base clipped from V and 2 bases from J, the junction kept 9 bases outside the gene matches. CDR1 and CDR2 from the germline V gene are SGHTA and FQGNSA. The CDR3 contains 18 residues. The V and J genes are TRBV7-2 and TRBJ2-7; 12 positions match TRBD2. The receptor was derived from a man between 65 and 85 years old with CD4+ T-cell large granular lymphocyte leukemia. The sequencing input was PBMCs. The CDR3 spells CASSLGPSGRAFPYEQYF. CDR3 nucleotide sequence: TGTGCCAGCAGCTTAGGGCCTAGCGGGAGGGCCTTCCCCTACGAGCAGTACTTC.